The 26 T cell receptor beta chains given below trace back to one sample, sequenced in a study of regulatory T cells in long-lasting Graves disease (dated by TCRdb to 2020 to 2022). The sample's time point label, in plain terms: newly diagnosed GD, antithyroid drugs for less than 3 months. For both TCR sequencing and RNA sequencing, RNA was extracted from PBMCs using TRIzol. Libraries were built with multiplex PCR. The data were produced on an Illumina HiSeq 4000. CDR3 regions were amplified by Arm-PCR with iRepertoire HTBI primers to construct TCR beta libraries. In-frame beta chains were kept once TCRdb had trimmed the public reads at Q25 with fastp and called clones with MiXCR. Duplicate CDR3 protein sequences are folded into a single record with the most common DNA and genes. The sample table shows around 250,000 distinct CDR3 sequences, and over 20% are seen once. The ten biggest clones cover approximately 13% of the sample.

The sequenced sample was peripheral blood mononuclear cells (PBMCs), obtained at new diagnosis, from a patient treated with antithyroid drugs. The receptor source for this set is a female donor with Graves disease.

Details on this clonotype: A far larger clone is one nucleotide away, so this likely arose from a read error. V usage is TRBV3-1 and J usage is TRBJ2-4; possibly TRBD1 for D (5 bases). The last part of the DNA fits TRBJ1-2 better; the J call may be wrong. CDR1 LGHDT and CDR2 YNNKEL come from the germline V gene (reference sequence). This CDR3 has 13 residues. The CDR3 coding sequence is TGTGCCAGCAGCCAAGAAGGGACTTATGGCTACACCTTC. It encodes CASSQEGTYGYTF.

CDR3 amino acids: CASKRPGQAVHEQYF. In nucleotides, the CDR3 is TGTGCCAGCAAACGCCCGGGACAGGCCGTCCACGAGCAGTACTTC. The V and J genes are TRBV28 and TRBJ2-7, with 8 bases lining up with TRBD1. J gave up 5 bases and V 7 bases, and 13 bases lay outside the gene matches. CDR1 MDHEN and CDR2 SYDVKM come from the germline V gene. The CDR3 consists of 15 residues.

This clonotype turned up a few times. The rearrangement uses TRBV29-1 and TRBJ2-3; the D gene is possibly TRBD1 (5 bases). Trimming stripped 7 bases from V and 5 bases from J, with 13 bases between. CDR3 length: 12 residues. The germline CDR1 and CDR2 sequences are SQVTM and ANQGSEA. DNA for the CDR3: TGCAGCGGGTCCCAGGGATTAGATACGCAGTATTTT. This gives the protein CSGSQGLDTQYF.

This clonotype was detected many times. The chain joins TRBV20-1 to TRBJ2-2, with TRBD1 matching 8 bases. The V gene's germline CDR1 is DFQATT and CDR2 SNEGSKA (reference sequence). With 3 bases clipped from V and 6 bases from J, the junction kept 3 bases outside the gene matches. This CDR3 is 13 amino acids long. The DNA for the CDR3 is TGCAGTGCTAGCAGGGGGCAGGCCGGGGAGCTGTTTTTT. This gives the protein CSASRGQAGELFF.

This clonotype showed up many times. This chain links TRBV3-1 with TRBJ2-7; 8 nucleotides agree with TRBD2. Trimming removed 1 base from V and 2 bases from J; junction bases left unmatched: 4. Germline CDR1 LGHDT, CDR2 YNNKEL (reference sequence). This CDR3 has 15 amino acids. The CDR3 nucleotides read TGTGCCAGCAGCCAAGTCCCAGCGGGGGCCTACGAGCAGTACTTC. This gives the protein CASSQVPAGAYEQYF.

This clonotype came up many times. The gene calls are TRBV7-9 and TRBJ1-5; TRBD1 matches at 9 bases. Trimming removed 5 bases from V and 6 bases from J; junction bases left unmatched: 5. This CDR3 is 14 amino acids long. Germline CDR1 and CDR2: SEHNR and FQNEAQ (reference sequence). The CDR3 nucleotides read TGTGCCAGCAGCACCGGACAGGGGATTCAGCCCCAGCATTTT. Its translation is CASSTGQGIQPQHF.

Many counts were recorded for this clonotype. This rearrangement joins TRBV30 to TRBJ1-2; no reliable D call. The V end lost 0 bases, the J end lost 6 bases, and 8 bases lay between the germline ends. CDR1 GTSNPN and CDR2 SVGIG come from the germline V gene (reference sequence). CDR3 length: 12 residues. The CDR3 protein is CAWSVFGNGYTF. Written as DNA, the CDR3 is TGTGCCTGGAGTGTATTTGGGAATGGCTACACCTTC.

Ten or more counts support this clonotype. This rearrangement joins TRBV24-1 to TRBJ2-5, with 16 nucleotides matching TRBD2. V gave up 9 bases and J gave up 2 bases; unmatched junction bases: 8. This CDR3 contains 17 residues. In germline, CDR1 is KGHDR, CDR2 SFDVKD. The CDR3, as DNA: TGTGCCACCGCCCAGGGACTAGCGGGGGGGATGCAAGAGACCCAGTACTTC. Its protein is CATAQGLAGGMQETQYF.

The chain couples TRBV19 to TRBJ1-5; 7 positions agree with TRBD1. This CDR3 contains 17 residues. Germline values: CDR1 LNHDA, CDR2 SQIVND (reference sequence). Trimming cost V 7 bases and J 5 bases; bases outside gene matches: 17. The CDR3 DNA reads as TGTGCCAGTAACCACGACAGGGCGTCAATACATTATCAGCCCCAGCATTTT. As protein: CASNHDRASIHYQPQHF.

The rearrangement joins TRBV10-3 to TRBJ1-5, with 7 bases identical to TRBD1. CDR1 is ENHRY, CDR2 SYGVKD, per germline. This CDR3 contains 14 residues. With V trimmed by 2 bases and J by 6 bases, 4 bases remained unmatched. CDR3 protein: CAISERQGSQPQHF. In DNA, the CDR3 is TGTGCCATCAGTGAGCGACAGGGTAGTCAGCCCCAGCATTTT.

With regard to this clonotype: A much bigger clone sits one base away, suggesting this may be a read error. The conserved phenylalanine or tryptophan is not found at the CDR3 terminus, so this likely reflects a read error. The rearrangement uses TRBV11-2 and TRBJ2-7; D remains ambiguous. Per the germline V gene, CDR1 is SGHAT and CDR2 is FQNNGV. V lost 6 bases, J lost 5 bases, and 17 bases lay in between. The CDR3 contains 14 residues. The chain's CDR3 is CASSPGPSVHEQYL. DNA of the CDR3: TGTGCCAGCAGTCCCGGACCCTCTGTTCACGAGCAGTACCTC.

This clonotype was seen ten or more times. The chain recombines TRBV4-1 with TRBJ2-5, with 10 bases matching TRBD1. V was pared by 0 bases and J by 5 bases, with 3 bases of the junction left unmatched. The germline V gene has CDR1 MGHRA and CDR2 YSYEKL. This CDR3 region has 15 residues. CDR3 coding DNA: TGCGCCAGCAGCCAAGACGGGACAGGGGAGGAGACCCAGTACTTC. It is translated as CASSQDGTGEETQYF.

This clonotype has only a few counts. The chain joins TRBV4-2 to TRBJ2-7, with 10 bases identical to TRBD2. The CDR3 consists of 16 residues. Losses at the gene ends were 1 base for V and 2 bases for J; bases not matched to a gene: 5. From germline, CDR1 is LGHNA and CDR2 YNFKEQ. The CDR3 nucleotides are TGTGCCAGCAGCCAAGCTCTAGCGGGGGCAACCTACGAGCAGTACTTC. Amino acids: CASSQALAGATYEQYF.

V gene TRBV28 combines with J gene TRBJ2-1; D remains unclear. CDR3 length: 15 amino acids. V was clipped by 0 bases and J by 5 bases, with 11 bases between them. CDR1 and CDR2 (germline): MDHEN, SYDVKM. The CDR3 reads CASSLWGTTHNEQFF. CDR3 bases: TGTGCCAGCAGTTTATGGGGTACAACTCACAATGAGCAGTTCTTC.

The J gene is TRBJ2-1, the V gene TRBV11-2, with 10 nucleotides matching TRBD1. This CDR3 has 17 residues. The trim removed 5 bases at V and 3 bases at J, leaving 10 bases unmatched. Germline V gene sequence: CDR1 SGHAT, CDR2 FQNNGV. The CDR3 nucleotides are TGTGCCAGCAGCCAAGTAGGCGGACAGGGGGACTACAATGAGCAGTTCTTC. Translated: CASSQVGGQGDYNEQFF.

This clonotype was found many times. This chain joins TRBV20-1 and TRBJ1-2; D unresolved. This CDR3 has 19 amino acids. The V gene lost 0 bases and the J gene lost 4 bases, with 27 bases spanning the gap. The germline V gene encodes CDR1 DFQATT and CDR2 SNEGSKA (reference sequence). Here the CDR3 DNA reads TGCAGTGCTAGAGATCCCAACTCAAGGGCCTCATTGTCCTCCTATGGCTACACCTTC. Translated: CSARDPNSRASLSSYGYTF.

In its sample, this clonotype was seen many times. This CDR3 reads CASSYLTGMETQYF. In DNA form, the CDR3 reads TGTGCCAGCAGTTACTTAACAGGGATGGAGACCCAGTACTTC. The rearrangement joins TRBV6-2 or TRBV6-3 to TRBJ2-5; maybe TRBD1 (6 bases). The CDR3 has 14 amino acids. V gave up 1 base and J gave up 5 bases, with 11 bases separating them. Germline V gene data show CDR1 as MNHEY and CDR2 as SVGEGT.

The chain's CDR3 is CASNRGSGGLLETQYF. CDR3 nucleotide sequence: TGTGCCAGTAACCGGGGTAGCGGGGGGCTTCTGGAGACCCAGTACTTC. The V and J genes are TRBV27 and TRBJ2-5, with 10 positions matching TRBD2. The germline V gene has CDR1 MNHEY and CDR2 SMNVEV (reference sequence). Trimming removed 9 bases from V and 5 bases from J; junction bases left unmatched: 15. There are 16 residues in the CDR3.

This clonotype has a handful of counts. The chain couples TRBV9 to TRBJ2-5; 11 positions agree with TRBD1. V lost 4 bases, J lost 5 bases, and 19 bases stayed unmatched. Germline CDR1 and CDR2: SGDLS and YYNGEE. The CDR3 runs 19 residues. In DNA form, the CDR3 reads TGTGCCAGCAGCCCCAATAACGGACAGGGGGCGCTTATCTGGGAGACCCAGTACTTC. It translates to CASSPNNGQGALIWETQYF.

The chain combines TRBV6-2 or TRBV6-3 with TRBJ2-7; D is unclear. Deletions cut 7 bases from V and 2 bases from J, with 12 bases between. The germline V gene has CDR1 MNHEY and CDR2 SVGEGT. The CDR3 extends over 13 amino acids. The CDR3 loop reads CASTDTDAYEQYF. Written as DNA, the CDR3 is TGTGCCAGCACCGACACGGACGCCTACGAGCAGTACTTC.

Ten or more counts support this clonotype. The chain has TRBV27 and TRBJ2-2; tentatively, D is TRBD2 (6 bases). V shed 1 base and J shed 7 bases, with 16 bases lying between them. Looked up from germline, CDR1 is MNHEY and CDR2 is SMNVEV (reference sequence). This CDR3 contains 16 residues. The CDR3 sequence is CASSLFAGKDLGELFF. DNA for the CDR3: TGTGCCAGCAGTTTATTCGCGGGGAAGGATCTCGGGGAGCTGTTTTTT.

This clonotype was picked up many times. This rearrangement joins TRBV10-3 to TRBJ2-5; 7 bases map to TRBD1. V shed 11 bases, J shed 1 base, and the junction held 13 bases outside the gene matches. The CDR3 totals 15 residues. Germline lookup yields CDR1 ENHRY and CDR2 SYGVKD. The CDR3 nucleotides are TGTGCCGTCCGAGGGGACAGCAATTCCCAAGAGACCCAGTACTTC. Its protein is CAVRGDSNSQETQYF.

The gene calls are TRBV12-3 or TRBV12-4 and TRBJ2-1; TRBD1 agrees at 10 bases. The CDR3 length is 18 residues. After removal of 6 bases from V and 4 bases from J, the junction contained 15 bases not matched to a gene. In DNA, the CDR3 is TGTGCCAGCAGATCTACCCTTCACGGGACAGGGGATTACAATGAGCAGTTCTTC. Amino acid sequence: CASRSTLHGTGDYNEQFF.

A few counts support this clonotype. A much bigger clone sits one base away, suggesting this may be a read error. The CDR3 sequence: CASSQGLVETQYF. In DNA form, the CDR3 reads TGTGCCAGCAGTCAGGGACTAGTGGAGACCCAGTACTTC. The chain recombines TRBV11-2 with TRBJ2-5; 8 bases are shared with TRBD2. From germline, CDR1 is SGHAT and CDR2 FQNNGV. V was pared by 6 bases and J by 5 bases, with 5 bases of the junction left unmatched. The CDR3 covers 13 residues.

A word on this clonotype: This likely stems from a read error, as it lies one base from a far larger clone. The V and J genes are TRBV13 and TRBJ2-3; a weak D match, TRBD2 (5 bases). Germline CDR1 PRHDT, CDR2 FYEKMQ (reference sequence). The CDR3 has 13 residues. V lost 5 bases to trimming and J lost 3 bases, with 9 bases between them. For the CDR3, the DNA is TGTGCCAGCAGCCCGTGGGAGACAGATACGCAGTATTTT. Translation gives CASSPWETDTQYF.

The V and J genes are TRBV6-1 and TRBJ1-4; no clear D. The ends were cut back, 8 bases at V and 9 bases at J, with 16 bases in the middle. Germline V gene data show CDR1 as MNHNS and CDR2 as SASEGT. CDR3 length: 13 residues. The CDR3 spells CASRKPAEKKLFF. For the CDR3, the DNA is TGTGCCAGCCGGAAACCAGCCGAAAAAAAACTGTTTTTT.